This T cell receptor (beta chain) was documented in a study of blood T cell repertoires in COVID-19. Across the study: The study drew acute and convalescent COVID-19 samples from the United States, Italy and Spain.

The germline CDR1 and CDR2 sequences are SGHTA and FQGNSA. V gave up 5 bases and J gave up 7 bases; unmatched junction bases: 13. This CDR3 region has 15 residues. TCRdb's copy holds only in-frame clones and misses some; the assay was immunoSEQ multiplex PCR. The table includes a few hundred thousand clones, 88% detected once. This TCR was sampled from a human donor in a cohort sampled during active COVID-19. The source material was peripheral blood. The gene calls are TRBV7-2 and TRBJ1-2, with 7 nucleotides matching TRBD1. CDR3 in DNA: TGTGCCAGCAGCACTATGGGACAGCCCCCCGGTGGCTACACCTTC. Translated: CASSTMGQPPGGYTF.